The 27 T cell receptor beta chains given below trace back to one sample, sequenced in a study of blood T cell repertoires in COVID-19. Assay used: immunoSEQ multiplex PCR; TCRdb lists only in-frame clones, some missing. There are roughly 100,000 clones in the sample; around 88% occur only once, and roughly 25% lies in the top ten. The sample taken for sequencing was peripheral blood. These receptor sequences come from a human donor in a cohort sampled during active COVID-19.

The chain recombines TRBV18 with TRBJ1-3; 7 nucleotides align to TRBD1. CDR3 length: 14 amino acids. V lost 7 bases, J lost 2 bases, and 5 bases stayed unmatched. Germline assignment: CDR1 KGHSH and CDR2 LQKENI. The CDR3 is CASLPGTAGNTIYF. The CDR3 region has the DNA TGTGCCAGCTTACCCGGGACAGCTGGAAACACCATATATTTT.

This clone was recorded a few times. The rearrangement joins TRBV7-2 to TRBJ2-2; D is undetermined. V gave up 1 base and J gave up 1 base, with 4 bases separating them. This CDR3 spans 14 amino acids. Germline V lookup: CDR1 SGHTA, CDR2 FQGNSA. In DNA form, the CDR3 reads TGTGCCAGCAGCTTAGTCGGGAACACCGGGGAGCTGTTTTTT. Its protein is CASSLVGNTGELFF.

CDR3: CASSYGTTGGPQTQYF. In nucleotides, the CDR3 is TGTGCCAGCAGTTACGGGACAACGGGAGGGCCCCAGACCCAGTACTTC. The gene calls are TRBV6-5 and TRBJ2-5, with 8 positions matching TRBD2. The CDR3 has 16 amino acids. Germline lookup yields CDR1 MNHEY and CDR2 SVGAGI. V lost 2 bases, J lost 6 bases, and 11 bases stayed unmatched.

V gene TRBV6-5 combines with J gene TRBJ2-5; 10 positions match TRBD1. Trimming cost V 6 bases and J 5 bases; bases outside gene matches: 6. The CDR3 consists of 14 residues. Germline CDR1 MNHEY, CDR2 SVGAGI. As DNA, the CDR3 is TGTGCCAGCAGACCAGACAGGGGGCCGGAGACCCAGTACTTC. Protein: CASRPDRGPETQYF.

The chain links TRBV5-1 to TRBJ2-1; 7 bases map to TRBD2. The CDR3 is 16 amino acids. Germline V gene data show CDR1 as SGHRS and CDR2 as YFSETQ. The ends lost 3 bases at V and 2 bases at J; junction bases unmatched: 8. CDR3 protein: CASSSGVGGPYNEQFF. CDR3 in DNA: TGCGCCAGCAGCTCTGGCGTGGGAGGGCCCTACAATGAGCAGTTCTTC.

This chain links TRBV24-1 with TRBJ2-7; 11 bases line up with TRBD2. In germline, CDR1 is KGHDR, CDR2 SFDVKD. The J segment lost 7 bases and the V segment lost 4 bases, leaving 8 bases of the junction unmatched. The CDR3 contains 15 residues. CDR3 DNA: TGTGCCACCAGTGACGAGACTAGCGGGATCTGGGAGCAGTACTTC. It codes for CATSDETSGIWEQYF.

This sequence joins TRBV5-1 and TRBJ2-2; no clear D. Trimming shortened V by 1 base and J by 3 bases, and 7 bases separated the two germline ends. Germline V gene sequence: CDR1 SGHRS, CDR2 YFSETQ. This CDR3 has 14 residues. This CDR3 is CASSLYEDTGELFF. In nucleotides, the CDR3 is TGCGCCAGCAGCTTGTATGAGGACACCGGGGAGCTGTTTTTT.

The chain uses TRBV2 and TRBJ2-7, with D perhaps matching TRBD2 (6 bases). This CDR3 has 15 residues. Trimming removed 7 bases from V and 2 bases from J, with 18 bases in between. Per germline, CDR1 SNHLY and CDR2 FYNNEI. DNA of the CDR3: TGTGCCAGCACAAAAAGCTTGGGCGGGGCCTACGAGCAGTACTTC. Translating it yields CASTKSLGGAYEQYF.

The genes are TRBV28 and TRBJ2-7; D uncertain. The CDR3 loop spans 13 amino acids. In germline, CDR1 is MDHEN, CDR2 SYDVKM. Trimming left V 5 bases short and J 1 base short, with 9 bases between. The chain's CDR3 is CASSVATSYEQYF. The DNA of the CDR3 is TGTGCCAGCAGTGTTGCGACTTCCTACGAGCAGTACTTC. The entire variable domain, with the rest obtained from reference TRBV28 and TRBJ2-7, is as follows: DVKVTQSSRYLVKRTGEKVFLECVQDMDHENMFWYRQDPGLGLRLIYFSYDVKMKEKGDIPEGYSVSREKKERFSLILESASTNQTSMYLCASSVATSYEQYFGPGTRLTVT.

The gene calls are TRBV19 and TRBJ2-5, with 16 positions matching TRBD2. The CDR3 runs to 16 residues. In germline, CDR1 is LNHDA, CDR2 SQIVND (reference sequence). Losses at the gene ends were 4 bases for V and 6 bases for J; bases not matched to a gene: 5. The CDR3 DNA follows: TGTGCCAGTAGTAGCGGGACTAGCGGGGGGGCGAAGACCCAGTACTTC. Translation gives CASSSGTSGGAKTQYF.

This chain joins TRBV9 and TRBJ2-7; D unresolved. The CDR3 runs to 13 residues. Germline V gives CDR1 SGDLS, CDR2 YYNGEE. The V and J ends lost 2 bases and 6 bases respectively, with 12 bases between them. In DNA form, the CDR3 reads TGTGCCAGCAGCGTCGGATCCCCGGGCGAGCAGTACTTC. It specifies CASSVGSPGEQYF.

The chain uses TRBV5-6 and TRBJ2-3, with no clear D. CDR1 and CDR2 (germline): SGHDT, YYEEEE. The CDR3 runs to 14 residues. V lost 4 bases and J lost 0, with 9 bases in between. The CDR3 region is CASSGLVSTDTQYF. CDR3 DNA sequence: TGTGCCAGCAGCGGGCTGGTTAGCACAGATACGCAGTATTTT.

The CDR3 loop reads CASGRGPSGRLGKLFF. The CDR3 DNA reads as TGTGCTAGTGGCCGCGGGCCGTCGGGAAGGCTAGGAAAACTGTTTTTT. V usage is TRBV12-5 and J usage is TRBJ1-4; D unclear. Germline V CDR1 and CDR2: LGHNT, FRNRAP. V was pared by 6 bases and J by 10 bases, with 24 bases between. The CDR3 totals 16 residues.

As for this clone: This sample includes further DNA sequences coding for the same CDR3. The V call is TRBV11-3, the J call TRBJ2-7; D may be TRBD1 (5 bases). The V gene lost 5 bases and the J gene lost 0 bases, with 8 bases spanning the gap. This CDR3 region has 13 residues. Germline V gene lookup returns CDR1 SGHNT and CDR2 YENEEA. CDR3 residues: CASSPDSSYEQYF. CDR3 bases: TGTGCCAGCAGCCCCGACAGCTCCTACGAGCAGTACTTC.

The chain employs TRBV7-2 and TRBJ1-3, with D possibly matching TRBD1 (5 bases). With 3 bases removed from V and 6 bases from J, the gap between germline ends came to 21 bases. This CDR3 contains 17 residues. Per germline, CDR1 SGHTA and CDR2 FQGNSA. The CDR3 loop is CASSFSVGGMGQNTIYF. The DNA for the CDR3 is TGTGCCAGCAGCTTTAGCGTCGGGGGAATGGGTCAAAACACCATATATTTT.

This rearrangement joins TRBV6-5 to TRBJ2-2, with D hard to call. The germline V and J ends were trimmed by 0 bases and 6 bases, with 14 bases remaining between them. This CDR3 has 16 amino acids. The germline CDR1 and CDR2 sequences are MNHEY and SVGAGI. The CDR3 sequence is CASSYSKTPEAGELFF. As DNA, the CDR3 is TGTGCCAGCAGTTACTCGAAGACTCCTGAGGCCGGGGAGCTGTTTTTT.

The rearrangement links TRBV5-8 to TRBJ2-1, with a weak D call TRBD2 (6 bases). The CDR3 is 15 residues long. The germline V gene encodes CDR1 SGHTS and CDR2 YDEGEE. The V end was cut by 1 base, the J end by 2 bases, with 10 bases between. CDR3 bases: TGTGCCAGCAGCTTGATACTAGCCGCCTACAATGAGCAGTTCTTC. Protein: CASSLILAAYNEQFF.

Here the CDR3 DNA reads TGTGCCACCGAAATAGACAGGACTAATTCACCCCTCCACTTT. This gives the protein CATEIDRTNSPLHF. V usage is TRBV10-3 and J usage is TRBJ1-6, with TRBD1 as a possible D gene (6 bases). CDR1 and CDR2 from the germline V gene are ENHRY and SYGVKD. The V gene lost 10 bases and the J gene lost 6 bases, with 16 bases spanning the gap. The CDR3 totals 14 residues.

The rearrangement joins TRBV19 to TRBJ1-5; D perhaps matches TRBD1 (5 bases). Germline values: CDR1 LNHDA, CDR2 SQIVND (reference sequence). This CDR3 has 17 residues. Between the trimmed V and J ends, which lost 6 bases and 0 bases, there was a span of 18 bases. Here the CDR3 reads CASSRGVAGPSNQPQHF. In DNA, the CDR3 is TGTGCCAGTAGCCGGGGGGTGGCAGGACCTAGCAATCAGCCCCAGCATTTT.

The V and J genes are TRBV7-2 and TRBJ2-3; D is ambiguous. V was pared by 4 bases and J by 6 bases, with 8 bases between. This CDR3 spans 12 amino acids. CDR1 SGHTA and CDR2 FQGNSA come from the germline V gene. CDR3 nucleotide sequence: TGTGCCAGCAGCTCGCACATGGATACGCAGTATTTT. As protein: CASSSHMDTQYF. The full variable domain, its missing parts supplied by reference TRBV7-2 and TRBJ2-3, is GAGVSQSPSNKVTEKGKDVELRCDPISGHTALYWYRQSLGQGLEFLIYFQGNSAPDKSGLPSDRFSAERTGGSVSTLTIQRTQQEDSAVYLCASSSHMDTQYFGPGTRLTVL.

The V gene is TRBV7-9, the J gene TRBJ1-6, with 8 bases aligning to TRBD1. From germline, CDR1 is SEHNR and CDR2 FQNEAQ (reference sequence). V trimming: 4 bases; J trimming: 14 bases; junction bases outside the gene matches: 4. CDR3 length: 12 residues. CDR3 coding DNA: TGTGCCAGCAGCTCGACAGGGGATTCCCTCCACTTT. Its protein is CASSSTGDSLHF.

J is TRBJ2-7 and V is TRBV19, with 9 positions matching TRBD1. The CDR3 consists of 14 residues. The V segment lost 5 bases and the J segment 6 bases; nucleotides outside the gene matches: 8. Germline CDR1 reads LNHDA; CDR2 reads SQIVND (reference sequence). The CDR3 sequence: CASSFGQGSTEQYF. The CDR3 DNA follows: TGTGCCAGTAGTTTCGGACAGGGGTCAACCGAGCAGTACTTC.

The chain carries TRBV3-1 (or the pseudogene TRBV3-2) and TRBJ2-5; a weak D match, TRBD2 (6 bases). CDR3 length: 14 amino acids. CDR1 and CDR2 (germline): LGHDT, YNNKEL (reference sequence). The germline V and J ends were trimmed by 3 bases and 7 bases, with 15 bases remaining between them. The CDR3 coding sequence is TGTGCCAGCAGCCACCCAAGACTAGAGGGGACCCAGTACTTC. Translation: CASSHPRLEGTQYF.

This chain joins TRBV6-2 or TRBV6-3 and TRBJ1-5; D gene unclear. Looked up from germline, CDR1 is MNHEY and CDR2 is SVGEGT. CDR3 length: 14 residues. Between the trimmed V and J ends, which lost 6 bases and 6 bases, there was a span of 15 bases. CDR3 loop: CASSLRVQTQPQHF. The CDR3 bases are TGTGCCAGCAGCCTCCGGGTCCAGACTCAGCCCCAGCATTTT.

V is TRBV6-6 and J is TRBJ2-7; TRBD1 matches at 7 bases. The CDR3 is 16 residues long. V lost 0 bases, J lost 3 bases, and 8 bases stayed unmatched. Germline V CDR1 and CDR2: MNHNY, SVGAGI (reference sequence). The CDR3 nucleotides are TGTGCCAGCAGTTACTCGGGAGACAGGGCTGACTACGAGCAGTACTTC. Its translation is CASSYSGDRADYEQYF.

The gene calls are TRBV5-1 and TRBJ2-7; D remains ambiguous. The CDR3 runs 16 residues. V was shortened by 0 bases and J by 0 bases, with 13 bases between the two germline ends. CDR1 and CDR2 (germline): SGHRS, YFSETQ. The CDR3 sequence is CASSLVELLSSYEQYF. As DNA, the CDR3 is TGCGCCAGCAGCTTGGTAGAACTGTTAAGCTCCTACGAGCAGTACTTC.

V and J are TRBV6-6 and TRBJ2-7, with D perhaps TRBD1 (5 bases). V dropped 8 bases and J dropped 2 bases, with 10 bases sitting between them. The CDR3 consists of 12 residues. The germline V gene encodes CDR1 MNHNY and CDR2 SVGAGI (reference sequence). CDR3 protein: CASGAATYEQYF. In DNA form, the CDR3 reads TGTGCCAGCGGGGCGGCGACCTACGAGCAGTACTTC.